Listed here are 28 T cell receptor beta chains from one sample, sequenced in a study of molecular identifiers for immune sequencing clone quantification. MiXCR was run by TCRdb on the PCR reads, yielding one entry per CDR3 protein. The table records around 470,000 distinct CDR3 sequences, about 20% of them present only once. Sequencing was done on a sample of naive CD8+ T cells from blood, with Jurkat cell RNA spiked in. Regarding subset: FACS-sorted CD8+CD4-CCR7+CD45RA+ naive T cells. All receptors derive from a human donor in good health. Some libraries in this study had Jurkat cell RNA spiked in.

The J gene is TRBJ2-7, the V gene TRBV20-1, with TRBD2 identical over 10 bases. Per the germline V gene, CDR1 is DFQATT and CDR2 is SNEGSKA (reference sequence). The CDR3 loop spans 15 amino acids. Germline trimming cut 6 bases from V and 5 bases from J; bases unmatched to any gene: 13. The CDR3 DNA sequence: TGCAGTGCCAGGGAGCGGGGGGGATTTGTGGACGAGCAGTACTTC. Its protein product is CSARERGGFVDEQYF.

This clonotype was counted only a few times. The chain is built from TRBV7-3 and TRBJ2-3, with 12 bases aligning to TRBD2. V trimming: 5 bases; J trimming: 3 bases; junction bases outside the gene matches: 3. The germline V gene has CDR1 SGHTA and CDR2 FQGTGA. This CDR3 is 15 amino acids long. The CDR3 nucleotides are TGTGCCAGCAGCCACGGGACTAGCGGGACAGATACGCAGTATTTT. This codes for CASSHGTSGTDTQYF.

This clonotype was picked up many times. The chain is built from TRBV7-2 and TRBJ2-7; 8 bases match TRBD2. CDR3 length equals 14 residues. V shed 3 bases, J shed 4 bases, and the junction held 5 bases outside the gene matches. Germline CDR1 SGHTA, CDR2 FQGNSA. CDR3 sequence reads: CASSFRTSHYEQYF. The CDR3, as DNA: TGTGCCAGCAGCTTCCGGACTAGCCATTACGAGCAGTACTTC.

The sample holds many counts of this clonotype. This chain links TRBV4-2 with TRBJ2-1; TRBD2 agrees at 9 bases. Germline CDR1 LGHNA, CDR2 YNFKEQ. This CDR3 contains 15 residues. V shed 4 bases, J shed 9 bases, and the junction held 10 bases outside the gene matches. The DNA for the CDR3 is TGTGCCAGCAGCCCCATAGCGGGAGAGGGCCCTGAGCAGTTCTTC. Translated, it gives CASSPIAGEGPEQFF.

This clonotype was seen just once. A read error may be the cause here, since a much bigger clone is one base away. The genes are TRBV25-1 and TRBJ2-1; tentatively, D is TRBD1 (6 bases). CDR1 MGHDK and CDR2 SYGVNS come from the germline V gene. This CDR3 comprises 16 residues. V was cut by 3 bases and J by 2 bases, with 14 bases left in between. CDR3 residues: CASSDNTGQAYNEQFF. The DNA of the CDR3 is TGTGCCAGCAGTGACAACACAGGGCAGGCCTACAATGAGCAGTTCTTC. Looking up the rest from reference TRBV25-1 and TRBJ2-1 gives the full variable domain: EADIYQTPRYLVIGTGKKITLECSQTMGHDKMYWYQQDPGMELHLIHYSYGVNSTEKGDLSSESTVSRIRTEHFPLTLESARPSHTSQYLCASSDNTGQAYNEQFFGPGTRLTVL.

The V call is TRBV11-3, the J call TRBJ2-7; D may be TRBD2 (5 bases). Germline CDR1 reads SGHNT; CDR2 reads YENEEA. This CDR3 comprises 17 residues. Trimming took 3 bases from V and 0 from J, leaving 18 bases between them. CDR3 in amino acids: CASSLVGRADPSYEQYF. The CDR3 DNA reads TGTGCCAGCAGCTTGGTCGGTCGAGCGGACCCCTCCTACGAGCAGTACTTC.

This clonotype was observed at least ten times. The CDR3 protein is CASSPGLAPYEQYF. The CDR3 DNA follows: TGTGCCAGCAGCCCGGGACTAGCCCCCTACGAGCAGTACTTC. The chain carries TRBV5-4 and TRBJ2-7; 9 nucleotides align to TRBD2. The trim removed 4 bases at V and 2 bases at J, leaving 4 bases unmatched. There are 14 residues in the CDR3. Per germline, CDR1 SGHNT and CDR2 YYREEE (reference sequence).

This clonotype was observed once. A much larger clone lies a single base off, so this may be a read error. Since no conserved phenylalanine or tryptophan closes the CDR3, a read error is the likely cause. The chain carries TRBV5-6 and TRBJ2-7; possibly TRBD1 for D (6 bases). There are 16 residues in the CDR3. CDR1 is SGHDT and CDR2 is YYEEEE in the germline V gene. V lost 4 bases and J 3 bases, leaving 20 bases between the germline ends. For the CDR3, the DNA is TGTGCCAGCAGCCGGGACCACACAGGGAACCTCTACGAGCAGTACTAC. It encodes CASSRDHTGNLYEQYY.

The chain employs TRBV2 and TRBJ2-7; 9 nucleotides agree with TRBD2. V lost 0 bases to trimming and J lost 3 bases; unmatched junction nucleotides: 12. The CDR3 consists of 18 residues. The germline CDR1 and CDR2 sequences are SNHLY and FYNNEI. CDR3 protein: CASSEAAGLALVLYEQYF. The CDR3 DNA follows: TGTGCCAGCAGTGAAGCTGCGGGACTAGCCTTAGTCCTCTACGAGCAGTACTTC. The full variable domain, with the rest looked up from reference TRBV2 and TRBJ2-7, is EPEVTQTPSHQVTQMGQEVILRCVPISNHLYFYWYRQILGQKVEFLVSFYNNEISEKSEIFDDQFSVERPDGSNFTLKIRSTKLEDSAMYFCASSEAAGLALVLYEQYFGPGTRLTVT.

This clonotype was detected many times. The chain's CDR3 is CASSQGPRGSSYEQYF. The CDR3 bases are TGCGCCAGCAGCCAAGGTCCCCGGGGAAGCTCCTACGAGCAGTACTTC. The chain recombines TRBV4-1 with TRBJ2-7, with a weak D call TRBD2 (5 bases). The CDR3 totals 16 residues. The V gene's germline CDR1 is MGHRA and CDR2 YSYEKL. V was trimmed by 1 base and J by 0 bases, leaving 13 bases between them.

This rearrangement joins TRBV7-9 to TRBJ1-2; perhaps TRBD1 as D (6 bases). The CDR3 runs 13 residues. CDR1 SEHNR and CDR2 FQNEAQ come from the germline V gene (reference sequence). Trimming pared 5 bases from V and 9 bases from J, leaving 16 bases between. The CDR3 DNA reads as TGTGCCAGCAGCGACGTGACAGGTCCGAGCTACACCTTC. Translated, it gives CASSDVTGPSYTF.

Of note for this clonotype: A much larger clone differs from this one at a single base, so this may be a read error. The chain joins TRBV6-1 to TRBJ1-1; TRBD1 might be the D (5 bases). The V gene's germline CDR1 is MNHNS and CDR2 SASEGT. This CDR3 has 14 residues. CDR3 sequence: CASSVGGRYTEALF. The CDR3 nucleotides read TGTGCCAGCAGTGTTGGGGGAAGGTACACTGAAGCTCTCTTT.

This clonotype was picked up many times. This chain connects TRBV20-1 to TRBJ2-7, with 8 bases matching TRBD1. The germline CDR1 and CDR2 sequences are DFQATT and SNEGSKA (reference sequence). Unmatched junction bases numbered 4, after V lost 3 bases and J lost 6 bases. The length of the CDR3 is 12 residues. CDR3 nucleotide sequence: TGCAGTGCTAGGCCGGACAGGGCCGAGCAGTACTTC. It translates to CSARPDRAEQYF.

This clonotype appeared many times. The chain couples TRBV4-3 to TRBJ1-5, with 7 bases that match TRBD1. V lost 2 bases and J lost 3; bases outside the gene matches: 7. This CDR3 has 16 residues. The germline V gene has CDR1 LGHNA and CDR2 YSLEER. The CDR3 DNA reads TGCGCCAGCAGCCAATTGGGACAGATGAACAATCAGCCCCAGCATTTT. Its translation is CASSQLGQMNNQPQHF.

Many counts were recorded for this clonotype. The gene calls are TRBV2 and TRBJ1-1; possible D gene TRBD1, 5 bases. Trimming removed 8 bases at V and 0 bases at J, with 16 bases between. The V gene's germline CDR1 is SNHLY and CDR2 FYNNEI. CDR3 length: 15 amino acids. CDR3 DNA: TGTGCCAGCCAGGGCCTTCTTACCATGAACACTGAAGCTTTCTTT. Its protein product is CASQGLLTMNTEAFF.

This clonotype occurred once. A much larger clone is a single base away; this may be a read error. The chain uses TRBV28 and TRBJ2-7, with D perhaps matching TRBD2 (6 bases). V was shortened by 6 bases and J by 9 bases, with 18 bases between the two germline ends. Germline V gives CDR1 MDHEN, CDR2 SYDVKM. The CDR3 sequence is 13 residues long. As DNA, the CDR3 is TGTGCCAGCAGCCATCCGGGACTTCCCGGGCAGTACTTC. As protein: CASSHPGLPGQYF.

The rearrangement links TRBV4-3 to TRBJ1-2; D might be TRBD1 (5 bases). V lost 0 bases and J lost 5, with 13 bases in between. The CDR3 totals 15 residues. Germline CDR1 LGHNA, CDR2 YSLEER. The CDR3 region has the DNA TGCGCCAGCAGCCAAGAGAGGGGCCTTGGGTATGGCTACACCTTC. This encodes CASSQERGLGYGYTF.

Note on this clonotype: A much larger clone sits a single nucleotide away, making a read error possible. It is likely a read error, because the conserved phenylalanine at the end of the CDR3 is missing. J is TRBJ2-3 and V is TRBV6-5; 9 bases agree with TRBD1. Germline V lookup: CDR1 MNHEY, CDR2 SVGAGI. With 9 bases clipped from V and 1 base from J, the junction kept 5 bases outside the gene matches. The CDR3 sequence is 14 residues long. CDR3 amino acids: CASRRDRGTDTQYL. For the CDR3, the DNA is TGTGCCAGTAGACGGGACAGGGGCACAGATACGCAGTATCTT.

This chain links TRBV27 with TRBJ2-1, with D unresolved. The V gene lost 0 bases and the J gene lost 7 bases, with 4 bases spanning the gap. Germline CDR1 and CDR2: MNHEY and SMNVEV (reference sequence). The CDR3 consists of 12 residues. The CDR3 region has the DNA TGTGCCAGCAGTTTATCGAATAATGAGCAGTTCTTC. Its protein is CASSLSNNEQFF.

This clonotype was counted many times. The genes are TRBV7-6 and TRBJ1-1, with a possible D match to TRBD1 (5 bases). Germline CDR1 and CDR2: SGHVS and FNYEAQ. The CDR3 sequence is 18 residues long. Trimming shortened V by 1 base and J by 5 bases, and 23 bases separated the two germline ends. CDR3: CASSLVASRGQTWTEAFF. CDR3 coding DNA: TGTGCCAGCAGCTTAGTTGCGTCCCGAGGACAAACTTGGACTGAAGCTTTCTTT.

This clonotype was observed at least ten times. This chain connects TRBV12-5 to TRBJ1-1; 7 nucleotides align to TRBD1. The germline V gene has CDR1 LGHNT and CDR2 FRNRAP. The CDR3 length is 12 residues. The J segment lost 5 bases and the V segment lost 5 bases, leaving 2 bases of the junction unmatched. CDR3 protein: CASGQGGTEAFF. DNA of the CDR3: TGTGCTAGTGGTCAGGGGGGGACTGAAGCTTTCTTT.

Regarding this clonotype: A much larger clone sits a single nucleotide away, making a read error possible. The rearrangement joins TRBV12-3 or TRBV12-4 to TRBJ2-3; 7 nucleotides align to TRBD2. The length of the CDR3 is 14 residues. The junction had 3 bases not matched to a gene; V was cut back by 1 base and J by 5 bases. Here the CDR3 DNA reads TGTGCCAGCAGTTTAGAACTAGCGAGAGATACGCAGTATTTT. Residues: CASSLELARDTQYF.

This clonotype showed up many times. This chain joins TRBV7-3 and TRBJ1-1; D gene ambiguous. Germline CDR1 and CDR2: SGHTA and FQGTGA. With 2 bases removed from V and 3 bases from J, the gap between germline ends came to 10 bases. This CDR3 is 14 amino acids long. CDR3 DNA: TGTGCCAGCAGCTTAGACTCTTCGGACACTGAAGCTTTCTTT. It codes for CASSLDSSDTEAFF.

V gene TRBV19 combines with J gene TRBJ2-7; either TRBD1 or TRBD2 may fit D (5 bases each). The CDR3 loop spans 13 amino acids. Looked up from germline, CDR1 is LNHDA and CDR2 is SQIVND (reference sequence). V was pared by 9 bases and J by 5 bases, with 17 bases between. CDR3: CASSGTGSNEQYF. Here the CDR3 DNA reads TGTGCCAGCTCCGGGACGGGTTCTAACGAGCAGTACTTC.

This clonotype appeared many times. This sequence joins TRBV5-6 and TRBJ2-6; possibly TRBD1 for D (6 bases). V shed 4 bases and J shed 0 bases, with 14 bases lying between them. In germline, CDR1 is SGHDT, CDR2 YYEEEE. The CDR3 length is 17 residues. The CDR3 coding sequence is TGTGCCAGCAGCCGTGACAGGAGTCTCTCTGGGGCCAACGTCCTGACTTTC. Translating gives CASSRDRSLSGANVLTF.

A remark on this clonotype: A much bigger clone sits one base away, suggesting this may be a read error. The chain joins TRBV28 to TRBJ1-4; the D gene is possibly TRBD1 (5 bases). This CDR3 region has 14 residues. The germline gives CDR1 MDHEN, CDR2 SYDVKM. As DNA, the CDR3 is TGTGCCGGCAGCCCCGGGGCCCCAAATGAAAAACTGTTTTTT. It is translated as CAGSPGAPNEKLFF.

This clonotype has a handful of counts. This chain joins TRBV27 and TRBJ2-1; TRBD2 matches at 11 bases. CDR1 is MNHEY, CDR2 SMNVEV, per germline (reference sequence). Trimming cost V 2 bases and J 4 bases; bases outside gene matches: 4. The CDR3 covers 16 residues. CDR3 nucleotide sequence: TGTGCCAGCAGTTTAATACTAGCGGGAGTATACAATGAGCAGTTCTTC. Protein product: CASSLILAGVYNEQFF.

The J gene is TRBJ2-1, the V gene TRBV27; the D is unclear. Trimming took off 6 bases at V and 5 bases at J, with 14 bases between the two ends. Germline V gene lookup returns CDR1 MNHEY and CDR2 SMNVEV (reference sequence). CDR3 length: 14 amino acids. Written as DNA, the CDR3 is TGTGCCAGCAGCTTTACGTCGTTTAACAATGAGCAGTTCTTC. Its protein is CASSFTSFNNEQFF.